This T cell receptor (beta chain) was identified during a study of shared clonotypes between healthy human individuals. Trimming took 7 bases from V and 0 from J, leaving 13 bases between them. In germline, CDR1 is LNHDA, CDR2 SQIVND (reference sequence). This CDR3 contains 15 residues. The naive CD8 fraction comprised CD45RO-negative cells positively selected for CCR7 and excluded terminally differentiated effector memory CD45RA+ cells. As concerns this clone: Antigen: not known.

Samples underwent the assay at deep level. Every subset's genomic DNA went evenly onto several immunoSEQ plates. Assay: immunoSEQ multiplex PCR; the TCRdb copy retains only in-frame clones and omits some. The sample yields roughly 890,000 clones, nearly 95% seen once. Notes on the study in general: Across subsets, estimated richness was generally greater for naive than for memory populations.

Material for sequencing was naive CD8+ T cells sorted from blood. The genes are TRBV19 and TRBJ1-5, with D possibly TRBD1 on 6 matching bases. The sequence derives from a man under 40 in good health. CDR3 bases: TGTGCCAGTAAGACAGGCGGGCTTAGCAATCAGCCCCAGCATTTT. It codes for CASKTGGLSNQPQHF.